Shown below are 24 T cell receptor beta chains from a single sample sequenced in a study of neurological immune-mediated disorders. MiXCR, applied by TCRdb to the 5' RACE reads, yields one record per CDR3 protein. This sample has about 60,000 distinct CDR3 sequences; more than 9.5% occur once, and the top ten carry about an eighth. Time point here: longitudinal time-point 2. Source material: PBMCs. These receptors originate from a man in his thirties or forties in good health.

The V and J genes are TRBV10-3 and TRBJ1-2; 7 nucleotides line up with TRBD1. V shed 10 bases and J 7 bases; nucleotides not matched to a gene: 12. The CDR3 is made up of 13 amino acids. From germline, CDR1 is ENHRY and CDR2 SYGVKD. CDR3 coding DNA: TGTGCCACCCCTAGGCCTGACAGGGCTGGCTACACCTTC. Amino acid sequence: CATPRPDRAGYTF.

This clonotype was recorded at least ten times. The chain couples TRBV28 to TRBJ2-1, with D possibly being TRBD1 or TRBD2 (6 bases each). From germline, CDR1 is MDHEN and CDR2 SYDVKM. This CDR3 has 15 amino acids. With 6 bases removed from V and 8 bases from J, the gap between germline ends came to 20 bases. The CDR3 is CASRDSGAGVHEQFF. CDR3 DNA: TGTGCCAGCAGAGACTCGGGGGCAGGGGTGCATGAGCAGTTCTTC.

The chain combines TRBV6-1 with TRBJ2-2; D uncertain. The ends were cut back, 2 bases at V and 2 bases at J, with 15 bases in the middle. Germline V gives CDR1 MNHNS, CDR2 SASEGT. The CDR3 has 17 amino acids. The CDR3 sequence is CASSERFSEPNTGELFF. Written as DNA, the CDR3 is TGTGCCAGCAGTGAAAGGTTTTCCGAGCCCAACACCGGGGAGCTGTTTTTT.

This clonotype was seen ten or more times. This rearrangement joins TRBV5-1 to TRBJ2-7, with TRBD2 matching 10 bases. Losses at the gene ends were 1 base for V and 2 bases for J; bases not matched to a gene: 9. The CDR3 sequence is 17 residues long. From germline, CDR1 is SGHRS and CDR2 YFSETQ. The CDR3 nucleotides are TGCGCCAGCAGCTTGAGAGGACTAGCGGATCCACCCTACGAGCAGTACTTC. This codes for CASSLRGLADPPYEQYF.

This clonotype occurred a few times. This CDR3 reads CSATSIGRESSYNEQFF. Written as DNA, the CDR3 is TGCAGTGCTACCTCTATCGGGAGAGAAAGCTCCTACAATGAGCAGTTCTTC. The rearrangement joins TRBV20-1 to TRBJ2-1, with a possible D match to TRBD2 (6 bases). Trimming shortened V by 4 bases and J by 0 bases, and 19 bases separated the two germline ends. The germline gives CDR1 DFQATT, CDR2 SNEGSKA (reference sequence). The CDR3 contains 17 residues.

This clonotype was seen at least ten times. For the CDR3, the DNA is TGTGCCAGCAGTGACTCAACGGGAGGCTACAATGAGCAGTTCTTC. Protein sequence: CASSDSTGGYNEQFF. This chain links TRBV6-4 with TRBJ2-1; 7 nucleotides align to TRBD2. Trimming at V came to 0 bases and at J to 3 bases, leaving 2 bases not matched to a gene. The germline V gene has CDR1 MRHNA and CDR2 SNTAGT. This CDR3 is built from 15 residues.

This clonotype has a count of ten or more. The V call is TRBV28, the J call TRBJ1-1; 9 bases fit TRBD1. V lost 8 bases and J lost 3; bases outside the gene matches: 7. This CDR3 has 14 amino acids. The germline V gene encodes CDR1 MDHEN and CDR2 SYDVKM. The CDR3 loop is CASRQGGGDTEAFF. The CDR3 coding sequence is TGTGCCAGCCGACAGGGGGGTGGGGACACTGAAGCTTTCTTT.

This clonotype was observed many times. This rearrangement joins TRBV5-1 to TRBJ1-6; 9 bases are shared with TRBD1. The CDR3 contains 13 residues. Germline CDR1 reads SGHRS; CDR2 reads YFSETQ. The trim removed 7 bases at V and 9 bases at J, leaving 5 bases unmatched. CDR3 loop: CASARDRASPLHF. The CDR3 DNA is TGCGCCAGCGCCCGGGACAGGGCTTCACCCCTCCACTTT.

This clonotype was counted between two and nine times. This chain uses TRBV6-1 with TRBJ2-7; D is possibly TRBD1 (5 bases). The CDR3 spans 14 residues. Per the germline V gene, CDR1 is MNHNS and CDR2 is SASEGT. Trimming left V 2 bases short and J 7 bases short, with 15 bases between. As DNA, the CDR3 is TGTGCCAGCAGTGAATCTGGCAGGGCTGGTGAGCAGTACTTC. This translates into CASSESGRAGEQYF.

This clonotype was seen many times. J is TRBJ2-7 and V is TRBV25-1; TRBD1 matches 7 bases. J lost 1 base, V lost 9 bases, and 6 bases had no gene match. Looked up from germline, CDR1 is MGHDK and CDR2 is SYGVNS. The length of the CDR3 is 13 residues. CDR3 loop: CASGDSLSYEQYF. The CDR3 coding sequence is TGTGCCAGTGGGGACAGCCTTTCCTACGAGCAGTACTTC.

In its sample, this clonotype was seen many times. The chain carries TRBV12-3 or TRBV12-4 and TRBJ2-1; D tentatively fits TRBD1 or TRBD2 (6 bases each). The germline V and J ends were trimmed by 1 base and 3 bases, with 19 bases remaining between them. There are 18 residues in the CDR3. The CDR3 coding sequence is TGTGCCAGCAGTTTAGGGGGGGCGCGCAATAATGACTACAATGAGCAGTTCTTC. This translates into CASSLGGARNNDYNEQFF.

To note about this clonotype: Just one base apart from a much larger clone, this may be a read error. The CDR3 is CASSVHGTDGYTF. The CDR3 DNA is TGTGCCAGCAGCGTACATGGGACGGATGGCTACACCTTC. The V gene is TRBV9, the J gene TRBJ1-2; the D gene is possibly TRBD1 (5 bases). V dropped 1 base and J dropped 6 bases, with 10 bases sitting between them. Germline CDR1 and CDR2: SGDLS and YYNGEE. This CDR3 spans 13 amino acids.

This clonotype showed up many times. This CDR3 is CSARNQGLGDYNEQFF. As DNA, the CDR3 is TGCAGTGCTAGAAATCAGGGACTAGGGGATTACAATGAGCAGTTCTTC. V and J are TRBV20-1 and TRBJ2-1, with 8 bases lining up with TRBD2. This CDR3 is 16 amino acids long. The germline V gene encodes CDR1 DFQATT and CDR2 SNEGSKA (reference sequence). V gave up 2 bases and J gave up 4 bases; unmatched junction bases: 10.

This clonotype was seen only once. The genes are TRBV28 and TRBJ2-5; TRBD1 might be the D (6 bases). The CDR3 extends over 13 amino acids. Trimming stripped 2 bases from V and 5 bases from J, with 9 bases between. The germline V gene encodes CDR1 MDHEN and CDR2 SYDVKM. The CDR3 sequence is CASSLVGAETQYF. Written as DNA, the CDR3 is TGTGCCAGCAGTTTAGTGGGGGCTGAGACCCAGTACTTC.

This clonotype occurred many times. One end of the junction is discordant with germline, which a read error may explain. This chain joins TRBV29-1 and TRBJ1-2, with 7 bases fitting TRBD1. The V gene's germline CDR1 is SQVTM and CDR2 ANQGSEA. The CDR3 covers 11 residues. CDR3 in DNA: TGCAGCGTTGTCACAGGGGCTGATCCCCTCTTC. It encodes CSVVTGADPLF.

V usage is TRBV7-2 and J usage is TRBJ2-7, with a tentative D call TRBD1 (5 bases). The CDR3 contains 14 residues. Trimming removed 1 base from V and 9 bases from J, with 16 bases in between. Germline lookup yields CDR1 SGHTA and CDR2 FQGNSA. CDR3 amino acids: CASSLGGSPTGQYF. The CDR3 region has the DNA TGTGCCAGCAGCTTAGGAGGCAGTCCAACAGGGCAGTACTTC.

This clonotype appeared many times. V is TRBV4-1 and J is TRBJ2-5, with 12 positions matching TRBD2. The CDR3 is 15 residues long. V shed 4 bases, J shed 5 bases, and the junction held 5 bases outside the gene matches. Germline V gene data show CDR1 as MGHRA and CDR2 as YSYEKL. The CDR3 loop reads CASSPSGRATETQYF. The CDR3 coding sequence is TGCGCCAGCAGCCCTAGCGGGAGGGCCACGGAGACCCAGTACTTC.

This clonotype came up many times. The V and J genes are TRBV5-5 and TRBJ1-5; D not certain. The CDR3 spans 12 residues. Per germline, CDR1 SGHKS and CDR2 YYEKEE (reference sequence). V was pared by 3 bases and J by 4 bases, with 5 bases between. The CDR3 loop is CASSYQNQPQHF. CDR3 coding DNA: TGTGCCAGCAGCTACCAGAATCAGCCCCAGCATTTT. Based on the CDR3 plus reference TRBV5-5 and TRBJ1-5, the full variable domain is DAGVTQSPTHLIKTRGQQVTLRCSPISGHKSVSWYQQVLGQGPQFIFQYYEKEERGRGNFPDRFSARQFPNYSSELNVNALLLGDSALYLCASSYQNQPQHFGDGTRLSIL.

This clonotype was seen at least ten times. This chain joins TRBV7-9 and TRBJ2-7, with D perhaps matching TRBD2 (6 bases). This CDR3 is 16 amino acids long. V lost 5 bases and J lost 5, with 22 bases in between. Germline V lookup: CDR1 SEHNR, CDR2 FQNEAQ (reference sequence). The DNA of the CDR3 is TGTGCCAGCAGCCCCTCCCCCAGGTGGCGGAGGGACGAGCAGTACTTC. Translation gives CASSPSPRWRRDEQYF.

The sample holds many counts of this clonotype. The V and J genes are TRBV28 and TRBJ2-7; 9 positions agree with TRBD1. The CDR3 has 15 residues. The junction had 7 bases not matched to a gene; V was cut back by 3 bases and J by 4 bases. Looked up from germline, CDR1 is MDHEN and CDR2 is SYDVKM. The CDR3 nucleotides are TGTGCCAGCAGTTTTCCCGGGACAGGGAGTTACGAGCAGTACTTC. Translation gives CASSFPGTGSYEQYF.

A remark on this clonotype: A much larger clone differs from this one at a single base, so this may be a read error. The V and J genes are TRBV29-1 and TRBJ2-3, with D perhaps matching TRBD2 (5 bases). The V and J ends lost 8 bases and 9 bases respectively, with 12 bases between them. Germline values: CDR1 SQVTM, CDR2 ANQGSEA. The CDR3 contains 10 residues. The CDR3 loop is CSFLTGTQYF. The DNA for the CDR3 is TGCAGCTTTTTAACGGGAACGCAGTATTTT.

This clonotype was picked up many times. The chain combines TRBV21-1 with TRBJ2-4; the table's D gene call, TRBD1, was not cross checked with the DNA. TRBV21-1 is recorded as a pseudogene. CDR3 length equals 17 residues. CDR3 in DNA: TGTGCCAGCCGCCAACGGACAGGGGGGCGGGCCAAAAACATTCAGTACTTC. This sequence encodes CASRQRTGGRAKNIQYF.

V usage is TRBV27 and J usage is TRBJ2-3; 9 nucleotides agree with TRBD1. V shed 3 bases, J shed 4 bases, and the junction held 8 bases outside the gene matches. The CDR3 contains 16 residues. Germline V gene sequence: CDR1 MNHEY, CDR2 SMNVEV (reference sequence). CDR3 amino acids: CASSLLPGQGADTQYF. CDR3 DNA: TGTGCCAGCAGTTTGCTTCCGGGACAGGGTGCAGATACGCAGTATTTT.

This clonotype has at least ten counts. CDR3 residues: CASSSGGAGNTEAFF. CDR3 nucleotides: TGTGCCAGCAGTTCGGGGGGCGCGGGGAACACTGAAGCTTTCTTT. The J gene is TRBJ1-1, the V gene TRBV27; D possibly corresponds to TRBD1 (6 bases). The CDR3 sequence is 15 residues long. Germline V CDR1 and CDR2: MNHEY, SMNVEV (reference sequence). V lost 4 bases, J lost 1 base, and 13 bases lay in between.